Listed below are T cell receptor beta chains from one sample, sequenced in a study of OX40 agonist ivuxolimab in advanced cancers. Sequencing was performed with immunoSEQ multiplex PCR; in TCRdb, only in-frame clones are kept and a portion is missing. This table has 40,000 to 55,000 clones, roughly 80% appearing once. Sequencing was performed on CD4+ or CD8+ T cells sorted from blood, taken in a trial of the OX40 agonist ivuxolimab. All receptors derive from an adult with an advanced solid tumor such as melanoma, head and neck, liver or kidney cancer. The CDR3 runs from the conserved cysteine through the conserved F or W. Fields, in order: V gene, J gene, clone size, D gene, CDR3 protein, CDR3 DNA. D genes are given only for firm matches. A clone size is listed for some rows: how often the clone was seen (once, few, many), or a class if it is expanded.

>TRBV7-8|TRBJ2-5|-|-
CASSLRGLGQETQYF
TGTGCCAGCAGCTTAAGGGGATTGGGCCAAGAGACCCAGTACTTC
>TRBV6-6|TRBJ1-1|-|TRBD1
CASTKTGKGTEAFF
TGTGCCAGCACTAAGACAGGGAAGGGCACTGAAGCTTTCTTT
>TRBV28|TRBJ2-5|few|-
CASSRVYRERGTLITQYF
TGTGCCAGCAGCCGCGTTTATAGGGAAAGGGGGACACTCATTACCCAGTACTTC
>TRBV7-2|TRBJ2-7|-|TRBD2
CASSALAGPSYEQYF
TGTGCCAGCAGCGCCCTAGCGGGACCCTCCTACGAGCAGTACTTC
>TRBV29-1|TRBJ2-7|once|TRBD1
CSAIPTGTVVEQYF
TGCAGCGCAATACCGACCGGGACAGTCGTCGAGCAGTACTTC
>TRBV5-1|TRBJ2-7|-|-
CASSLGRSSYEQYF
TGCGCCAGCAGCTTGGGGAGGAGCTCCTACGAGCAGTACTTC
>TRBV10-3|TRBJ1-4|-|-
CAVGEQGNEKLFF
TGTGCCGTCGGAGAACAGGGAAACGAAAAACTGTTTTTT
>TRBV6-6|TRBJ1-1|once|-
CASSYVEANTEAFF
TGTGCCAGCAGTTACGTGGAGGCGAACACTGAAGCTTTCTTT
>TRBV6-6|TRBJ2-1|-|TRBD2
CASTTLAGYNEQFF
TGTGCCAGCACTACACTAGCGGGATACAATGAGCAGTTCTTC
>TRBV19|TRBJ1-5|-|-
CASVQRLSQPQHF
TGTGCCAGTGTCCAGCGGCTGAGTCAGCCCCAGCATTTT
>TRBV21-1|TRBJ2-3|-|-
CASRRGPSGTQYF
TGTGCCAGCAGGAGGGGTCCGTCCGGTACGCAGTATTTT
>TRBV5-1|TRBJ2-3|once|TRBD2
CASSPWTSGTDTQYF
TGCGCCAGCAGTCCTTGGACTAGCGGCACAGATACGCAGTATTTT
>TRBV11-2|TRBJ2-7|-|TRBD1
CASSLDGGFPGQGSYEQYF
TGTGCCAGCAGCTTAGATGGGGGTTTTCCGGGACAGGGCTCCTACGAGCAGTACTTC
>TRBV6-5|TRBJ2-6|-|-
CASGITGAGANVLTF
TGTGCCAGCGGCATTACGGGGGCTGGGGCCAACGTCCTGACTTTC
>TRBV27|TRBJ2-3|-|-
CASSFIGRPASSTDTQYF
TGTGCCAGCAGTTTTATCGGGCGGCCCGCCTCTAGCACAGATACGCAGTATTTT
>TRBV7-2|TRBJ2-2|few|-
CASSLAFTGELFF
TGTGCCAGCAGCTTAGCCTTCACCGGGGAGCTGTTTTTT
>TRBV9|TRBJ2-1|-|TRBD1
CASEPTGVGEQFF
TGTGCCAGCGAGCCTACAGGGGTCGGTGAGCAGTTCTTC
>TRBV27|TRBJ2-3|-|TRBD1
CASSEDRVGRYSHSTDTQYF
TGTGCCAGCAGTGAGGACAGGGTCGGCCGATACTCTCATAGCACAGATACGCAGTATTTT
>TRBV28|TRBJ2-1|-|-
CASSPWTNYNEQFF
TGTGCCAGCAGTCCATGGACAAACTACAATGAGCAGTTCTTC
>TRBV5-1|TRBJ2-5|-|-
CASSVQPANQETQYF
TGCGCCAGCAGCGTTCAGCCAGCCAACCAAGAGACCCAGTACTTC
>TRBV7-2|TRBJ2-7|few|-
CASSLYRGKAWEQYF
TGTGCCAGCAGCTTATACCGGGGGAAGGCTTGGGAGCAGTACTTC
>TRBV7-6|TRBJ2-1|-|TRBD1
CASSLLGQGPYNEQFF
TGTGCCAGCAGCTTACTCGGACAGGGCCCCTACAATGAGCAGTTCTTC
>TRBV19|TRBJ2-7|-|-
CASSMFSASIYEQYF
TGTGCCAGTAGTATGTTTTCCGCTAGTATCTACGAGCAGTACTTC
>TRBV7-2|TRBJ2-2|few|TRBD2
CASRLWTSGRGNTGELFF
TGTGCCAGCAGGCTTTGGACTAGCGGGAGAGGGAACACCGGGGAGCTGTTTTTT
>TRBV7-9|TRBJ2-2|-|TRBD2
CASSLEGLAAGELFF
TGTGCCAGCAGCTTAGAGGGACTAGCAGCCGGGGAGCTGTTTTTT
>TRBV19|TRBJ1-1|-|TRBD1
CASSWTGAGTEAFF
TGTGCCAGTAGTTGGACAGGGGCAGGCACTGAAGCTTTCTTT
>TRBV5-1|TRBJ2-3|few|TRBD2
CASSLGASGPDTQYF
TGCGCCAGCAGCCTGGGAGCTAGCGGACCAGATACGCAGTATTTT
>TRBV13|TRBJ2-3|-|-
CASAPRTSTDTQYF
TGTGCCAGCGCCCCCCGGACTAGCACAGATACGCAGTATTTT
>TRBV27|TRBJ2-6|once|TRBD1
CASSLTGIGANVLTF
TGTGCCAGCAGTCTGACAGGGATTGGGGCCAACGTCCTGACTTTC
>TRBV19|TRBJ2-7|-|TRBD2
CASSTSGGLARREQYF
TGTGCCAGTAGTACATCCGGTGGACTAGCTCGAAGAGAGCAGTACTTC
>TRBV30|TRBJ1-1|-|TRBD1
CAWRRQGASTEAFF
TGTGCCTGGAGGCGACAGGGGGCGAGCACTGAAGCTTTCTTT
>TRBV7-2|TRBJ1-1|-|-
CASSLSDRTEAFF
TGTGCCAGCAGCTTATCGGATAGGACTGAAGCTTTCTTT
>TRBV7-3|TRBJ1-1|-|-
CASSLEEFTEAFF
TGTGCCAGCAGCTTGGAGGAGTTCACTGAAGCTTTCTTT
>TRBV15|TRBJ1-2|-|-
CATSRDLAGEVYGYTF
TGTGCCACCAGCAGAGATCTGGCAGGGGAAGTTTATGGCTACACCTTC
>TRBV18|TRBJ2-7|-|TRBD2
CASSPGLAGVRSYEQYF
TGTGCCAGCTCCCCGGGACTAGCGGGAGTGAGGTCCTACGAGCAGTACTTC
>TRBV11-1|TRBJ1-2|-|-
CASSLGPADYGYTF
TGTGCCAGCAGCTTAGGTCCAGCCGACTATGGCTACACCTTC
>TRBV11-2|TRBJ2-1|-|TRBD2
CASSFLAGGPVNEQFF
TGTGCCAGCAGCTTCTTAGCGGGAGGGCCCGTGAATGAGCAGTTCTTC
>TRBV28|TRBJ1-4|-|-
CASSISSGRSGEKLFF
TGTGCCAGCAGTATTTCTTCAGGAAGAAGTGGTGAAAAACTGTTTTTT
>TRBV5-1|TRBJ1-2|-|-
CASSLGGTPYGYTF
TGCGCCAGCAGCTTGGGAGGGACCCCTTATGGCTACACCTTC
>TRBV30|TRBJ2-5|once|-
CAWSVLSQETQYF
TGTGCCTGGAGTGTACTGTCTCAAGAGACCCAGTACTTC
>TRBV7-8|TRBJ2-7|few|TRBD2
CASSGWDRWGTGLAGVEQYF
TGTGCCAGCAGCGGGTGGGACAGATGGGGAACAGGGCTAGCGGGAGTCGAGCAGTACTTC
>TRBV2|TRBJ2-7|few|-
CASRDLNSYEQYF
TGTGCCAGCAGGGACTTGAACAGCTACGAGCAGTACTTC